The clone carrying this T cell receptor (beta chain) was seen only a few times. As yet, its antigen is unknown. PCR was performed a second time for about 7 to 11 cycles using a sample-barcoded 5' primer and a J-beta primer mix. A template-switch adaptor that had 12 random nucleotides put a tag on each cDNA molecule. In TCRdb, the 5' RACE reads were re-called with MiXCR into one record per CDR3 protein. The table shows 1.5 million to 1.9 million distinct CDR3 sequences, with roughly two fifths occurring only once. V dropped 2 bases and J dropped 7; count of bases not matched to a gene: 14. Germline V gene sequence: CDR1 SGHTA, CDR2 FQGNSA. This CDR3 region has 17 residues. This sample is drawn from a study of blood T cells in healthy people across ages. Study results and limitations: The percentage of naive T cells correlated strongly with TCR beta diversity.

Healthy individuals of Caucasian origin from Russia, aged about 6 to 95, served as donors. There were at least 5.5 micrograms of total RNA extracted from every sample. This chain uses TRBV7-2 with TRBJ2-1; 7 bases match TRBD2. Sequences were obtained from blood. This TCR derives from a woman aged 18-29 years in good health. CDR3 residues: CASSLFPSGTGGNEQFF. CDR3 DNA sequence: TGTGCCAGCAGCTTATTTCCTAGCGGTACCGGTGGGAATGAGCAGTTCTTC.